One and the same sample provided the 19 T cell receptor beta chains below, sequenced in a study of sequential checkpoint blockade in melanoma. Described treatment: randomized to nivolumab then ipilimumab (arm A) or the reverse (arm B). Here immunoSEQ multiplex PCR was the method, and the copy in TCRdb shows in-frame clones only, minus some. The table lists some 22,000 clones, around 27% of them singletons. Source: tumor tissue (inferred from file names), taken from a patient given nivolumab and ipilimumab in sequence. These receptors were collected from a human donor with melanoma.

The chain joins TRBV6-8 to TRBJ2-7; D is undetermined. CDR3 length: 14 amino acids. The germline CDR1 and CDR2 sequences are MNHGY and SAAAGT. V was cut by 4 bases and J by 1 base, with 11 bases left in between. In DNA, the CDR3 is TGTGCCAGCAGTTCCTCAATTGTTTCCTACGAGCAGTACTTC. Its translation: CASSSSIVSYEQYF.

The chain recombines TRBV30 with TRBJ2-5, with 9 bases lining up with TRBD1. This CDR3 is 15 amino acids long. Per germline, CDR1 GTSNPN and CDR2 SVGIG (reference sequence). V shed 5 bases and J 5 bases; nucleotides not matched to a gene: 12. The DNA for the CDR3 is TGTGCCTGGTTGGGTAGGGACAGGGAATGGGAGACCCAGTACTTC. Its translation: CAWLGRDREWETQYF.

The CDR3 region has the DNA TGTGCCAGCAGTTTAGCGAGTAAGAACAATGAGCAGTTCTTC. This codes for CASSLASKNNEQFF. V usage is TRBV6-8 and J usage is TRBJ2-1, with D maybe TRBD2 (5 bases). The CDR3 has 14 residues. Germline CDR1 MNHGY, CDR2 SAAAGT. V dropped 4 bases and J dropped 5 bases, with 12 bases sitting between them.

This chain uses TRBV6-8 with TRBJ2-2; perhaps TRBD1 as D (6 bases). Trimming took 5 bases from V and 3 from J, leaving 13 bases between them. The V gene's germline CDR1 is MNHGY and CDR2 SAAAGT. CDR3 length: 15 amino acids. CDR3 DNA sequence: TGTGCCAGCAGTGACTACAAGGGGGACACCGGGGAGCTGTTTTTT. Protein: CASSDYKGDTGELFF.

The rearrangement uses TRBV11-3 and TRBJ1-3; possibly TRBD1 for D (6 bases). Trimming removed 5 bases at V and 0 bases at J, with 11 bases between. Germline V gene data show CDR1 as SGHNT and CDR2 as YENEEA. The CDR3 has 15 amino acids. CDR3 in amino acids: CASSLRQASGNTIYF. CDR3 nucleotides: TGTGCCAGCAGCCTTCGACAGGCCTCTGGAAACACCATATATTTT.

The chain couples TRBV4-1 to TRBJ1-1; D uncertain. The CDR3 is 14 amino acids. Looked up from germline, CDR1 is MGHRA and CDR2 is YSYEKL. V dropped 1 base and J dropped 2 bases, with 8 bases sitting between them. The CDR3 loop is CASSQGQTNTEAFF. DNA of the CDR3: TGCGCCAGCAGCCAAGGGCAGACTAACACTGAAGCTTTCTTT.

The chain is built from TRBV28 and TRBJ2-7; TRBD1 matches at 10 bases. Germline V gene data show CDR1 as MDHEN and CDR2 as SYDVKM. The CDR3 spans 14 residues. The trim removed 5 bases at V and 5 bases at J, leaving 6 bases unmatched. CDR3 sequence: CASSRTGGGNEQYF. CDR3 sequence (DNA): TGTGCCAGCAGTCGGACAGGGGGTGGGAACGAGCAGTACTTC.

This clone was detected a few times. V is TRBV4-1 and J is TRBJ2-5, with 7 bases identical to TRBD1. Germline CDR1 reads MGHRA; CDR2 reads YSYEKL. CDR3 size: 17 residues. The J segment lost 2 bases and the V segment lost 3 bases, leaving 12 bases of the junction unmatched. Here the CDR3 reads CASSQHTGTELQETQYF. The CDR3 nucleotides read TGCGCCAGCAGCCAGCATACCGGGACAGAATTACAAGAGACCCAGTACTTC.

This chain uses TRBV5-1 with TRBJ2-7; tentative D call: TRBD1 (7 bases). This CDR3 contains 14 residues. In germline, CDR1 is SGHRS, CDR2 YFSETQ. V lost 2 bases and J lost 7, with 16 bases in between. CDR3 DNA sequence: TGCGCCAGCAGCTTCCGACAGGGCGCGGGGGAGCAGTACTTC. This translates into CASSFRQGAGEQYF.

There are a few counts of this clone. The V call is TRBV11-3, the J call TRBJ2-7, with TRBD1 matching 10 bases. Trimming removed 5 bases from V and 5 bases from J; junction bases left unmatched: 6. The CDR3 contains 14 residues. Germline CDR1 is SGHNT and CDR2 is YENEEA. The DNA of the CDR3 is TGTGCCAGCAGCCGGGACAGGGGTGTCCACGAGCAGTACTTC. Translated, it gives CASSRDRGVHEQYF.

The CDR3: CASSLTGSSYTF. DNA of the CDR3: TGTGCCAGCAGTTTAACTGGCTCGAGCTACACCTTC. The chain joins TRBV28 to TRBJ1-2, with no clear D. The CDR3 has 12 amino acids. V was pared by 2 bases and J by 9 bases, with 10 bases between. Germline CDR1 MDHEN, CDR2 SYDVKM.

This chain joins TRBV2 and TRBJ2-3, with D tentatively TRBD2 (6 bases). The CDR3 length is 15 residues. Germline V gene data show CDR1 as SNHLY and CDR2 as FYNNEI. V shed 4 bases and J shed 8 bases, with 19 bases lying between them. This CDR3 is CASSGDSGGMGTQYF. The CDR3 DNA reads as TGTGCCAGCAGTGGCGACAGCGGCGGGATGGGTACGCAGTATTTT.

The rearrangement uses TRBV30 and TRBJ1-1, with D perhaps TRBD1 (5 bases). CDR3 length: 13 amino acids. In germline, CDR1 is GTSNPN, CDR2 SVGIG (reference sequence). Trimming stripped 3 bases from V and 4 bases from J, with 12 bases between. The DNA of the CDR3 is TGTGCCTGGAGCCGGGGGGAGGCCACTGAAGCTTTCTTT. Protein: CAWSRGEATEAFF.

In DNA, the CDR3 is TGTGCCAGCAGTTCTCTAGCGGGAGGGAATTACGAGCAGTACTTC. This encodes CASSSLAGGNYEQYF. This chain links TRBV28 with TRBJ2-7; 12 bases fit TRBD2. Unmatched junction bases numbered 5, after V lost 4 bases and J lost 4 bases. CDR1 is MDHEN, CDR2 SYDVKM, per germline. CDR3 length equals 15 residues.

The chain joins TRBV5-1 to TRBJ2-1, with D possibly being TRBD2 (5 bases). CDR1 and CDR2 from the germline V gene are SGHRS and YFSETQ. V was shortened by 0 bases and J by 1 base, with 8 bases between the two germline ends. There are 15 residues in the CDR3. The DNA for the CDR3 is TGCGCCAGCAGCTTGGATGGAGGATCCTACAATGAGCAGTTCTTC. Amino acid sequence: CASSLDGGSYNEQFF.

The rearrangement joins TRBV5-1 to TRBJ2-3; D is perhaps TRBD2 (5 bases). V dropped 0 bases and J dropped 4 bases, with 12 bases sitting between them. Per the germline V gene, CDR1 is SGHRS and CDR2 is YFSETQ. The CDR3 is 15 amino acids. Written as DNA, the CDR3 is TGCGCCAGCAGCTTGGCCTGGGAGTCCCCAGATACGCAGTATTTT. Protein product: CASSLAWESPDTQYF. Together with reference TRBV5-1 and TRBJ2-3, the CDR3 gives the full variable domain: KAGVTQTPRYLIKTRGQQVTLSCSPISGHRSVSWYQQTPGQGLQFLFEYFSETQRNKGNFPGRFSGRQFSNSRSEMNVSTLELGDSALYLCASSLAWESPDTQYFGPGTRLTVL.

A few counts support this clone. J is TRBJ1-6 and V is TRBV6-8, with TRBD1 matching over 7 bases. The trim removed 2 bases at V and 3 bases at J, leaving 1 base unmatched. Germline loops: CDR1 MNHGY, CDR2 SAAAGT. The CDR3 spans 15 residues. CDR3 sequence (DNA): TGTGCCAGCAGTTACGGGACAGACTATAATTCACCCCTCCACTTT. Protein sequence: CASSYGTDYNSPLHF.

This clone showed up just a few times. The chain uses TRBV5-1 and TRBJ1-1; unclear D gene. V shed 4 bases and J shed 3 bases, with 13 bases lying between them. The CDR3 contains 14 residues. Per the germline V gene, CDR1 is SGHRS and CDR2 is YFSETQ. The CDR3: CASSDGSSHTEAFF. In nucleotides, the CDR3 is TGCGCCAGCAGCGATGGGTCTTCTCACACTGAAGCTTTCTTT.

The rearrangement joins TRBV15 to TRBJ2-6, with TRBD1 matching 7 bases. V was pared by 4 bases and J by 4 bases, with 7 bases of the junction left unmatched. The germline CDR1 and CDR2 sequences are LNHNV and YYDKDF (reference sequence). CDR3 size: 16 residues. The CDR3 sequence is CATSNPTGPGANVLTF. CDR3 bases: TGTGCCACCAGCAACCCGACAGGGCCCGGGGCCAACGTCCTGACTTTC.